The 6 T cell receptor beta chains in this list originate from one sample, sequenced in a study of blood T cell repertoires in COVID-19. This table comes from immunoSEQ multiplex PCR, and its TCRdb copy is limited to in-frame clones, with some not included. The sample includes about 220,000 clones, approximately 80% of them seen just once. Material: peripheral blood. These receptors all come from a human donor in a cohort sampled during active COVID-19.

This clone has a handful of counts. The chain carries TRBV7-9 and TRBJ2-5, with TRBD2 as a possible D gene (6 bases). CDR3 size: 14 residues. V was pared by 0 bases and J by 3 bases, with 8 bases between. Per the germline V gene, CDR1 is SEHNR and CDR2 is FQNEAQ (reference sequence). The CDR3 here is CASSLARDEETQYF. For the CDR3, the DNA is TGTGCCAGCAGCTTAGCGCGGGATGAAGAGACCCAGTACTTC.

This sequence joins TRBV21-1 and TRBJ2-7; the table assigns TRBD2, which was not confirmed against the DNA. TRBV21-1 is classified as a pseudogene. The CDR3 contains 17 residues. The CDR3 coding sequence is TGTGCCAGCAGCTCAGGAGGGTCGGGTTTGTGCTCCTACGAGCAGTACTTC. Residues: CASSSGGSGLCSYEQYF.

V usage is TRBV7-2 and J usage is TRBJ2-7; D possibly corresponds to TRBD2 (6 bases). The CDR3 consists of 15 residues. CDR1 SGHTA and CDR2 FQGNSA come from the germline V gene. Trimming shortened V by 5 bases and J by 2 bases, and 16 bases separated the two germline ends. The chain's CDR3 is CASSPHGGFAYEQYF. CDR3 DNA sequence: TGTGCCAGCAGCCCCCACGGAGGGTTCGCCTACGAGCAGTACTTC.

The chain links TRBV6-4 to TRBJ2-1, with 13 bases aligning to TRBD2. CDR1 is MRHNA, CDR2 SNTAGT, per germline. This CDR3 has 16 residues. V lost 6 bases, J lost 6 bases, and 8 bases stayed unmatched. The CDR3 DNA reads as TGTGCCAGCAGCGAACGCGGGACTAGCGGGGCCAATGAGCAGTTCTTC. It encodes CASSERGTSGANEQFF.

This clone was counted only a few times. V and J are TRBV19 and TRBJ2-7; 7 nucleotides line up with TRBD1. This CDR3 comprises 14 residues. Germline lookup yields CDR1 LNHDA and CDR2 SQIVND (reference sequence). Losses at the gene ends were 5 bases for V and 2 bases for J; bases not matched to a gene: 6. The CDR3 loop is CASSAGRGPYEQYF. The CDR3 DNA reads TGTGCCAGTAGTGCGGGTAGGGGGCCCTACGAGCAGTACTTC. Variable domain in full (rest from reference TRBV19 and TRBJ2-7): DGGITQSPKYLFRKEGQNVTLSCEQNLNHDAMYWYRQDPGQGLRLIYYSQIVNDFQKGDIAEGYSVSREKKESFPLTVTSAQKNPTAFYLCASSAGRGPYEQYFGPGTRLTVT.

Details on this clone: This specimen includes other DNA sequences encoding the same CDR3. This sequence joins TRBV5-1 and TRBJ2-6; D remains unclear. Germline CDR1 SGHRS, CDR2 YFSETQ. This CDR3 is built from 15 residues. V lost 0 bases and J 2 bases, leaving 6 bases between the germline ends. The CDR3: CASSLGGAGANVLTF. In DNA form, the CDR3 reads TGCGCCAGCAGCTTGGGCGGAGCTGGGGCCAACGTCCTGACTTTC.